This entry is about one T cell receptor (beta chain). Samples each had at least 5 micrograms of total RNA extracted. These data belong to a study of blood T cells in healthy people across ages. The authors ran a second PCR of 7 to 11 cycles using a sample-barcoded 5' primer and a J-beta primer mix. TCRdb redid the calling of the 5' RACE reads with MiXCR, one entry per CDR3 protein. The table shows 760,000 or so distinct CDR3 sequences, with around 25% occurring only once. This CDR3 is 13 amino acids long. V was pared by 4 bases and J by 5 bases, with 9 bases between. Separately, the same data were catalogued under a study of T cells of mothers and their children.

This sequence joins TRBV12-3 or TRBV12-4 and TRBJ1-5; D not resolved. The source is a boy between 10 and 17 years old in good health. Specimen: blood. The CDR3 spells CASSYYRDQPQHF. The CDR3 DNA sequence: TGTGCCAGCAGTTACTATAGGGATCAGCCCCAGCATTTT.